Here is one T cell receptor (beta chain) with its context. The antigen is unknown. This entry is derived from a study of cytomegalovirus exposure and HLA in healthy donors. Overall study findings and caveats: For most subjects, TCR beta sequences were reported to predict HLA-A and HLA-B alleles with accuracy. What a later analysis reportedly showed was that an Asian-associated ancestry cluster had fewer N-insertions than the 666-donor mean.

This PCR relied on a set of 60 Vbeta primers and 13 Jbeta primers. Measured with immunoSEQ multiplex PCR; TCRdb has only the in-frame clones, and not every one. This table has around 92,000 clones, around 82% appearing once. The CDR3 is 14 residues long. V dropped 6 bases and J dropped 3; count of bases not matched to a gene: 5. Looked up from germline, CDR1 is MNHEY and CDR2 is SMNVEV (reference sequence). This TCR came from a man aged 18 to 30 in good health and CMV-seronegative. V gene TRBV27 combines with J gene TRBJ1-2; 9 bases are shared with TRBD1. The sequenced sample consisted of PBMCs. The DNA of the CDR3 is TGTGCCAGCAGACACCGGGACAGGGACTATGGCTACACCTTC. Protein sequence: CASRHRDRDYGYTF.